The present entry profiles one T cell receptor beta chain with its context. Its cognate antigen is unknown. The data were taken from a study of T cell responses to AZD1222 COVID-19 vaccine. Method: immunoSEQ multiplex PCR; TCRdb's copy keeps in-frame clones and lacks some. The table includes 55,000 to 80,000 clones, roughly 87% detected once. Overall study results and limits: Repertoire sampling occurred only after the peak T cell response. The reported proportion of spike-specific TCRs targeting unmutated variant regions was nearly half. Females made up more of the donors, who were largely white British, and clonal diversity may have come out too low. Spike regions recognized by vaccine-associated CD4 TCRs spanned the protein, led by 160-218 and 743-854.

The CDR3 loop spans 14 amino acids. Trimming shortened V by 2 bases and J by 5 bases, and 10 bases separated the two germline ends. From germline, CDR1 is MNHEY and CDR2 SMNVEV (reference sequence). Sample: peripheral blood, taken 28 days after the second AZD1222 dose. The genes are TRBV27 and TRBJ1-5; the D gene is possibly TRBD1 (6 bases). The sequence was collected from an adult who received the AZD1222 COVID-19 vaccine. The CDR3 nucleotides are TGTGCCAGCAGTTTAGGACAGACTTATCAGCCCCAGCATTTT. Its translation is CASSLGQTYQPQHF.